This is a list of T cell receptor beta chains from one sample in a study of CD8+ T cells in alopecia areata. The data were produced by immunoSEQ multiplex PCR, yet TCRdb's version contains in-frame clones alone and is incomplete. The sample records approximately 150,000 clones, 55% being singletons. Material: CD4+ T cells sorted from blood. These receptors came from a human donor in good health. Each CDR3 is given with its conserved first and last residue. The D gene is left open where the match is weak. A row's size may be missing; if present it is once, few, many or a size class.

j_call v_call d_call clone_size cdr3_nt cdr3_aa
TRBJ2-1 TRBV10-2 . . TGCGCCAGCAGGACAACCCGGGGCGGGGAGCAGTTCTTC CASRTTRGGEQFF
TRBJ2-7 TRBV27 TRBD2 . TGTGCCAGCAGTTTTAGCGGGAGGCCCTACGAGCAGTACTTC CASSFSGRPYEQYF
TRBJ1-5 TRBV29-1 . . TGCAGCACCAGGGAAAATAGCAATCAGCCCCAGCATTTT CSTRENSNQPQHF
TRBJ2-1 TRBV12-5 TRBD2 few TGTGCTAGTGGTTTGTGGGGAGGGCCGAGTGAGCAGTTCTTC CASGLWGGPSEQFF
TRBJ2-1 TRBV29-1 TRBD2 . TGCAGCGCTTCTGATAGGGGCGGGGGGAACAATGAGCAGTTCTTC CSASDRGGGNNEQFF
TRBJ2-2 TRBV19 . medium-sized TGTGCCAGTAAGGTCGGGACCGGGGAGCTGTTTTTT CASKVGTGELFF
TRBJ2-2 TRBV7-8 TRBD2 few TGTGCCAGCAGCCGAGGACTAGCGGGAGTCTCCGGGGAGCTGTTTTTT CASSRGLAGVSGELFF
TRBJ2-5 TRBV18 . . TGTGCCAGCTCACCACCATTCCGGGAGACCCAGTACTTC CASSPPFRETQYF
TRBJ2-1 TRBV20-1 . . TGCATGGCCCCCGATGAGCAGTTCTTC CMAPDEQFF
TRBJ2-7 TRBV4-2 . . TGTGCCAGCAGCCTGGAAGAGGGCCCCTACGAGCAGTACTTC CASSLEEGPYEQYF
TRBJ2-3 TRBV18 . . TGTGCCAGCTCACCAGAGGATACGCAGTATTTT CASSPEDTQYF
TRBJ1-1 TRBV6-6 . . TGTGCCAGCAGTTACGACGGGTTAAACACTGAAGCTTTCTTT CASSYDGLNTEAFF
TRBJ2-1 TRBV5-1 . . TGCGCCAGCAACGGCGGGCTCTCCTACAATGAGCAGTTCTTC CASNGGLSYNEQFF
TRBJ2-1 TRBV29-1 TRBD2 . TGCAGCGTTGCGGCGCCCAGGGCGGGACTAGCGGAACATAGCTCCTACAATGAGCAGTTCTTC CSVAAPRAGLAEHSSYNEQFF
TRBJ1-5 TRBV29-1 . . TGCAGCGTTGTAAAACGACCGACCCAAGGGCCCCAGCATTTT CSVVKRPTQGPQHF
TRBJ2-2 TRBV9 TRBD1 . TGTGCCAGCAGCGCCAACAGGGGGCTCAACACCGGGGAGCTGTTTTTT CASSANRGLNTGELFF
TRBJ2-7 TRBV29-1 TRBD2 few TGCAGCGTTTGGGGGGGATCCTACGAGCAGTACTTC CSVWGGSYEQYF
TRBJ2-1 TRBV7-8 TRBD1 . TGTGCCAGCAGACCCTCCCCGACAGGGCGTAATGAGCAGTTCTTC CASRPSPTGRNEQFF
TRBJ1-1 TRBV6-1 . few TGTGCCAGCCGTTTCCATGAAAAAACTGAAGCTTTCTTT CASRFHEKTEAFF
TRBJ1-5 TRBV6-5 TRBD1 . TGTGCCAGCAGCGAACCGGACAGGGACTATCAGCCCCAGCATTTT CASSEPDRDYQPQHF
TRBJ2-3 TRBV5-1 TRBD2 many TGCGCCAGCAGCCTGGGACTAGCGAGGACAGATACGCAGTATTTT CASSLGLARTDTQYF
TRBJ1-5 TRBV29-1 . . TGCAGCGTTGGACAGACAAAAACCGATCAGCCCCAGCATTTT CSVGQTKTDQPQHF
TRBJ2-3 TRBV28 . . TGTGCCAGCAGTTTTGGAGGAACAGATACGCAGTATTTT CASSFGGTDTQYF
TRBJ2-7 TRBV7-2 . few TGTGCCAGCAGCTTAGCCACAGGGTCCTACGAGCAGTACTTC CASSLATGSYEQYF
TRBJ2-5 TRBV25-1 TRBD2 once TGTGCCAGCAGTGAATATCTGTGGGGGACTACAGAAGAGACCCAGTACTTC CASSEYLWGTTEETQYF
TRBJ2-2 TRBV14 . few TGTGCCAGCAGCCTGATACGCGGCCGGGAGCTGTTTTTT CASSLIRGRELFF
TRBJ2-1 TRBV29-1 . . TGCAGCGTTGAAACCGGGAACGATGAGCAGTTCTTC CSVETGNDEQFF
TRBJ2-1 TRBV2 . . TGTGCCAGCAGGAAGGGTATAGCGGACTACAATGAGCAGTTCTTC CASRKGIADYNEQFF
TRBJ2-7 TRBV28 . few TGTGCCAGCATTCTAACGGGGGTCGGTGGCGAGCAGTACTTC CASILTGVGGEQYF
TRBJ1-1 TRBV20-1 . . TGCAGTGCTCGCGGGAACACTGAAGCTTTCTTT CSARGNTEAFF
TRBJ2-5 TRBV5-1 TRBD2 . TGCGCCAGCAGCGTGGGACTAGCGGGAGTCGAGACCCAGTACTTC CASSVGLAGVETQYF
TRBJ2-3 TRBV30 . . TGTGCCTGGAGTTTGCTTAGGGGAAGCGCAGATACGCAGTATTTT CAWSLLRGSADTQYF
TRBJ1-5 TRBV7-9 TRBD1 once TGTGCCAGCAGCTTCGGGACAGGGAGTCAGCCCCAGCATTTT CASSFGTGSQPQHF
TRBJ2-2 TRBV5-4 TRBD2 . TGTGCCAGCAGCTTGTTTGAACGGGAGGCCAACACCGGGGAGCTGTTTTTT CASSLFEREANTGELFF
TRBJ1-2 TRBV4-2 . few TGTGCCAGCAGCACCCGGGACTTTGATGGCTACACCTTC CASSTRDFDGYTF
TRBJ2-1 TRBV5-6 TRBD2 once TGTGCCAGCAGCGGAGGGGGACTAGCGGCTCCCAGCTCCTACAATGAGCAGTTCTTC CASSGGGLAAPSSYNEQFF
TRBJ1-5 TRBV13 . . TGTGCCAGCAGCCCGGGACCGAGCAATCAGCCCCAGCATTTT CASSPGPSNQPQHF
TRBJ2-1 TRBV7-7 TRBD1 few TGTGCCAGCAGCTTAAAAGGGACAGGGCATGAGCAGTTCTTC CASSLKGTGHEQFF
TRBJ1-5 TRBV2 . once TGTGCCAGCAGCAGTGGCAGGGGTATTGATCAGCCCCAGCATTTT CASSSGRGIDQPQHF
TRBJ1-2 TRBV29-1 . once TGCAGCGTTGTTAGAGTTACCGCTAACTATGGCTACACCTTC CSVVRVTANYGYTF
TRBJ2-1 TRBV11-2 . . TGTGCCAGCAGCTTAGTCCTTGGAAACAATGAGCAGTTCTTC CASSLVLGNNEQFF
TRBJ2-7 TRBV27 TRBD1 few TGTGCCAGCAGTCCCCACGGACAGGTCTACGAGCAGTACTTC CASSPHGQVYEQYF
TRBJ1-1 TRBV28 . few TGTGCCAGCCTATCCAGAGGACGGAAGAACACTGAAGCTTTCTTT CASLSRGRKNTEAFF
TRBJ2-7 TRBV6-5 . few TGTGCCACCTCCGAGGACGAGCAGTACTTC CATSEDEQYF
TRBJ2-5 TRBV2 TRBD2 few TGTGCCAGCATCTTCGATAGCTGGGCGGGGGAAGAGACCCAGTACTTC CASIFDSWAGEETQYF
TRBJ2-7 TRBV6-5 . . TGTGCCAGCAGTTTGGACTCCTACGAGCAGTACTTC CASSLDSYEQYF
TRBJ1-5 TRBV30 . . TGTGCCTGGAGTAGGGGGAGCAATCAGCCCCAGCATTTT CAWSRGSNQPQHF
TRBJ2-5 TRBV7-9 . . TGTGCCAGCAGCTTAGCGGGGGGCCAAGAGACCCAGTACTTC CASSLAGGQETQYF
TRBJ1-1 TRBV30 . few TGTGCCTGGATGGGGGCTGAAGCTTTCTTT CAWMGAEAFF
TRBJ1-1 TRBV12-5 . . TGTGCTAGTGGTGCCCCAGCCGAAGCTTTCTTT CASGAPAEAFF
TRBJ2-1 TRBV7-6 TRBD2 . TGTGCCAGCAGCTCACTTCTAGCGGCAACCTACAATGAGCAGTTCTTC CASSSLLAATYNEQFF
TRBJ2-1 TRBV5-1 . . TGCGCCAGCAGCTTGGTACCGTACAATGAGCAGTTCTTC CASSLVPYNEQFF
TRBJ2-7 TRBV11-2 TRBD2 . TGTGCCAGCAGCCACCGGGCGGGACTAGCGACCGAGAGCTCCTACGAGCAGTACTTC CASSHRAGLATESSYEQYF
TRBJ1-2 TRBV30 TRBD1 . TGTGCCTGGAACATTGGACAGGGGGCGTTTGGCTACACCTTC CAWNIGQGAFGYTF
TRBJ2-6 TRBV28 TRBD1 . TGTGCCAGTGACAGGGGGCCACTGAGGGGGGCCAACGTCCTGACTTTC CASDRGPLRGANVLTF
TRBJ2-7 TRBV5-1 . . TGCGCCAGCAGCTTGGCAGTCGTGGACTACGAGCAGTACTTC CASSLAVVDYEQYF
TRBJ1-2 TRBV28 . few TGTGCCAGCAAGCCCTCGGGGGCTAGAGGCTACACCTTC CASKPSGARGYTF
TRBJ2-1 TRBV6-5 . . TGTGCCAGCAGTTACTCGACTAGTACCCATGAGCAGTTCTTC CASSYSTSTHEQFF
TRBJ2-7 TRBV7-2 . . TGTGCCAGCAGCCCATGGGACACCTACGAGCAGTACTTC CASSPWDTYEQYF
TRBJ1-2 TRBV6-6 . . TGTGCCAGCAGTGACGGAGCCGCGGGGTCACATGGCTACACCTTC CASSDGAAGSHGYTF